Listed below are T cell receptor beta chains from one sample, sequenced in a study of T cells after yellow fever vaccination. TCRdb reprocessed the 5' RACE reads with MiXCR, giving one entry per CDR3 protein. Among 550,000 or so distinct CDR3 sequences listed, about 19% were seen once. Sequencing was performed on PBMCs, taken 15 days after the yellow fever booster vaccination. The receptors were sampled from a man aged 25-40 years who received the YFV17D yellow fever vaccine. Both conserved end residues are part of each CDR3. A D gene is named only where the DNA matches it firmly. Expanded clones are given a class, and other clones once, few, many or no size at all.

clone_size: few; v_call: TRBV29-1; j_call: TRBJ2-1; d_call: -; cdr3_nt: TGCAGCGTCCTTGCCGACCATAACAATGAGCAGTTCTTC; cdr3_aa: CSVLADHNNEQFF
clone_size: -; v_call: TRBV20-1; j_call: TRBJ2-7; d_call: TRBD1; cdr3_nt: TGCAGTGCTAGTCCTCCTCCGGGACAGGGCCCGGAGCAGTACTTC; cdr3_aa: CSASPPPGQGPEQYF
clone_size: few; v_call: TRBV6-1; j_call: TRBJ2-7; d_call: -; cdr3_nt: TGTGCCAGCAGTGGTGTGACAGGCCACTCCTACGAGCAGTACTTC; cdr3_aa: CASSGVTGHSYEQYF
clone_size: -; v_call: TRBV18; j_call: TRBJ2-1; d_call: TRBD2; cdr3_nt: TGTGCCAGCTCACCATTCGGCGGGAGCGGACCGTCGAAGGGGCAGTTCTTC; cdr3_aa: CASSPFGGSGPSKGQFF
clone_size: -; v_call: TRBV28; j_call: TRBJ2-7; d_call: TRBD2; cdr3_nt: TGTGCCACCGGGGGGTGGATTTCCTACGAGCAGTACTTC; cdr3_aa: CATGGWISYEQYF
clone_size: -; v_call: TRBV20-1; j_call: TRBJ2-7; d_call: -; cdr3_nt: TGCAGTGCTGATGCCCGGGACACGGAGAATAGTTACGAGCAGTACTTC; cdr3_aa: CSADARDTENSYEQYF
clone_size: -; v_call: TRBV5-1; j_call: TRBJ2-5; d_call: TRBD1; cdr3_nt: TGCGCCAGTCAGACAGGGCCTCAAGAGACCCAGTACTTC; cdr3_aa: CASQTGPQETQYF
clone_size: few; v_call: TRBV5-1; j_call: TRBJ2-2; d_call: TRBD2; cdr3_nt: TGCGCCACCGGACTAGCGGGAACCAGGGAGCTGTTTTTT; cdr3_aa: CATGLAGTRELFF
clone_size: few; v_call: TRBV30; j_call: TRBJ2-7; d_call: TRBD1; cdr3_nt: TGTGCCTGGAGCTTGACAGGGGTGGGGCAGTACTTC; cdr3_aa: CAWSLTGVGQYF
clone_size: -; v_call: TRBV6-6; j_call: TRBJ2-7; d_call: TRBD1; cdr3_nt: TGTGCCAGCAATTCCAGGGGGCTGGAGCAGTACTTC; cdr3_aa: CASNSRGLEQYF
clone_size: few; v_call: TRBV5-4; j_call: TRBJ2-3; d_call: TRBD2; cdr3_nt: TGTGCCAGCAGCCCATCGGGGCTAGCGGGATATGGTACGCAGTATTTT; cdr3_aa: CASSPSGLAGYGTQYF
clone_size: few; v_call: TRBV20-1; j_call: TRBJ2-1; d_call: -; cdr3_nt: TGCAGTGCTAGATTAGCGGTGTCCTACAATGAGCAGTTCTTC; cdr3_aa: CSARLAVSYNEQFF
clone_size: -; v_call: TRBV28; j_call: TRBJ1-1; d_call: -; cdr3_nt: TGTGCCAGCCATCCGGGGGTCACTGAAGCTTTCTTT; cdr3_aa: CASHPGVTEAFF
clone_size: -; v_call: TRBV7-6; j_call: TRBJ1-4; d_call: TRBD1; cdr3_nt: TGTGCCAGCAGCCCCACAGGGGAAGGTGAAAAACTGTTTTTT; cdr3_aa: CASSPTGEGEKLFF
clone_size: -; v_call: TRBV7-9; j_call: TRBJ2-1; d_call: -; cdr3_nt: TGTGCCAGCAGCCCACCCCTTGGGAGCAGGAAAGAGCAGTTCTTC; cdr3_aa: CASSPPLGSRKEQFF
clone_size: few; v_call: TRBV12-3/TRBV12-4; j_call: TRBJ2-3; d_call: -; cdr3_nt: TGTGCCAGCAGTACGGGACTCTTAGGGCGCACAGATACGCAGTATTTT; cdr3_aa: CASSTGLLGRTDTQYF
clone_size: -; v_call: TRBV27; j_call: TRBJ2-1; d_call: -; cdr3_nt: TGTGCCAGCAGTTCCCCGCCACGTATCAATGAGCAGTTCTTC; cdr3_aa: CASSSPPRINEQFF
clone_size: few; v_call: TRBV27; j_call: TRBJ2-7; d_call: -; cdr3_nt: TGTGCCAGCAGTTTATCGGGGAGGAAGCAGTACTTC; cdr3_aa: CASSLSGRKQYF
clone_size: few; v_call: TRBV6-2/TRBV6-3; j_call: TRBJ2-2; d_call: TRBD2; cdr3_nt: TGTGCCAGCACCCCTCTGGCGGGAGGATGGACCGGGGAGCTGTTTTTT; cdr3_aa: CASTPLAGGWTGELFF
clone_size: -; v_call: TRBV27; j_call: TRBJ2-5; d_call: TRBD2; cdr3_nt: TGTGCCAGCAGGGCTAGCGGGAGGGGAGAGACCCAGTACTTC; cdr3_aa: CASRASGRGETQYF
clone_size: -; v_call: TRBV4-3; j_call: TRBJ2-1; d_call: -; cdr3_nt: TGCGCCAGCAGCCAAGACCTTTTGAACGGGGAGCAGTTCTTC; cdr3_aa: CASSQDLLNGEQFF
clone_size: -; v_call: TRBV18; j_call: TRBJ2-7; d_call: -; cdr3_nt: TGTGCCAGCTCACCAAGCCTAGTCTTTGACGAGCAGTACTTC; cdr3_aa: CASSPSLVFDEQYF
clone_size: -; v_call: TRBV5-4; j_call: TRBJ2-5; d_call: TRBD2; cdr3_nt: TGTGCCAGCAGCTTTGACATAGCGGGGGGCCAAGAGACCCAGTACTTC; cdr3_aa: CASSFDIAGGQETQYF
clone_size: -; v_call: TRBV18; j_call: TRBJ2-5; d_call: -; cdr3_nt: TGTGCCAGCTCACCACAGGTTGGCGAGACCCAGTACTTC; cdr3_aa: CASSPQVGETQYF
clone_size: many; v_call: TRBV6-2/TRBV6-3; j_call: TRBJ2-3; d_call: -; cdr3_nt: TGTGCCAGCAGTTCGCTCATCCGAGGGGGGACTACGCAGTATTTT; cdr3_aa: CASSSLIRGGTTQYF
clone_size: -; v_call: TRBV1; j_call: TRBJ2-3; d_call: -; cdr3_nt: TGCACCAGCAGCCCCCGCAAGGGCACAGATACGCAGTATTTT; cdr3_aa: CTSSPRKGTDTQYF
clone_size: -; v_call: TRBV6-1; j_call: TRBJ2-7; d_call: -; cdr3_nt: TGTGCCAGTAGCACCGACAGTACCTACGAGCAGTACTTC; cdr3_aa: CASSTDSTYEQYF
clone_size: few; v_call: TRBV7-8; j_call: TRBJ2-7; d_call: -; cdr3_nt: TGTGCCAGCAGCTTAGTCGTGACCTACGAGCAGTACTTC; cdr3_aa: CASSLVVTYEQYF
clone_size: -; v_call: TRBV5-1; j_call: TRBJ2-3; d_call: -; cdr3_nt: TGCGCCAGCGCCTTGGGGTCCGCGGGGCCTAGCACAGATACGCAGTATTTT; cdr3_aa: CASALGSAGPSTDTQYF
clone_size: few; v_call: TRBV6-1; j_call: TRBJ2-7; d_call: TRBD1; cdr3_nt: TGTGCCAGCAGACGAGACAGGGTCCTATCCTACGAGCAGTACTTC; cdr3_aa: CASRRDRVLSYEQYF
clone_size: few; v_call: TRBV20-1; j_call: TRBJ2-1; d_call: -; cdr3_nt: TGCAGTGCCCCAAGGGCAGGTCGCAATGAGCAGTTCTTC; cdr3_aa: CSAPRAGRNEQFF
clone_size: few; v_call: TRBV6-5; j_call: TRBJ1-2; d_call: -; cdr3_nt: TGTGCCAGCAGCTACGGGGACCTCGTAAGAGGCTACACCTTC; cdr3_aa: CASSYGDLVRGYTF
clone_size: -; v_call: TRBV3-1; j_call: TRBJ2-6; d_call: -; cdr3_nt: TGTGCCAGCAGCCAAGAGGCTGGGGCCAACGTCCTGACTTTC; cdr3_aa: CASSQEAGANVLTF
clone_size: many; v_call: TRBV12-3/TRBV12-4; j_call: TRBJ2-1; d_call: -; cdr3_nt: TGTGCCAGCAGTTTAGTGCGGAATGAGCAGTTCTTC; cdr3_aa: CASSLVRNEQFF
clone_size: few; v_call: TRBV29-1; j_call: TRBJ2-1; d_call: TRBD2; cdr3_nt: TGCAGCGTCCTGACTAGCTTCGAATATGAGCAGTTCTTC; cdr3_aa: CSVLTSFEYEQFF